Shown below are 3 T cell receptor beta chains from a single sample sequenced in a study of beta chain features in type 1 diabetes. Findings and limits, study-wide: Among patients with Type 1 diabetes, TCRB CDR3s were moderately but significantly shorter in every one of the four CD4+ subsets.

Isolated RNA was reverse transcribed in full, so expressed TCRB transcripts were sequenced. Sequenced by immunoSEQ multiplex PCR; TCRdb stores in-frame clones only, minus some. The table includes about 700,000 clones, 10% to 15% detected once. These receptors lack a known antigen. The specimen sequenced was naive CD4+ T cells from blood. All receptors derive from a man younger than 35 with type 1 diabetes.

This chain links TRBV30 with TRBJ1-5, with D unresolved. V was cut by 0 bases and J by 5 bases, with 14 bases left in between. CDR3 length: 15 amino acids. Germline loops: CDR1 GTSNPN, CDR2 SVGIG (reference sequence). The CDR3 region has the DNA TGTGCCTGGAGTGTATCGGCGAGCCTGGATCAGCCCCAGCATTTT. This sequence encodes CAWSVSASLDQPQHF.

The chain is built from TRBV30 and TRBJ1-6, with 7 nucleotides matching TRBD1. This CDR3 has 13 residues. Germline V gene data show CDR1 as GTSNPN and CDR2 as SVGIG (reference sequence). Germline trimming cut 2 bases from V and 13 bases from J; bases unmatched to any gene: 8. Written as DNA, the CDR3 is TGTGCCTGGAGTCGGGACAGTCCTGTCCCCCTCCACTTT. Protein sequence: CAWSRDSPVPLHF.

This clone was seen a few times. This chain's CDR3 is CASSFPERGNSNEQFF. The CDR3, as DNA: TGTGCCAGCAGCTTCCCCGAGCGGGGAAACTCCAATGAGCAGTTCTTC. This sequence joins TRBV11-2 and TRBJ2-1, with 7 positions matching TRBD2. This CDR3 has 16 residues. CDR1 and CDR2 from the germline V gene are SGHAT and FQNNGV. J gave up 6 bases and V 3 bases, and 11 bases lay outside the gene matches.